The TCR beta chain under discussion was sequenced for a study of blood T cells in healthy people across ages. For this clonotype: Its antigen is undetermined.

This CDR3 has 18 residues. Germline CDR1 reads MNHEY; CDR2 reads SVGEGT. The V and J ends lost 2 bases and 0 bases, in that order; junction bases with no gene match: 7. The authors ran a second PCR of about 7 to 11 cycles using a sample-barcoded 5' primer and a J-beta primer mix. Every individual sample yielded 2.5 million or more paired-end reads (each containing CDR3). TCRdb analysed the 5' RACE reads with MiXCR anew, one entry per CDR3 protein. The repertoire holds about 640,000 distinct CDR3 sequences, with under 70% as singletons. Study-wide points: It was the long-lived donors that had more naive CD4+ cells and higher diversity than aged donors. TCR beta diversity was tightly associated with the proportion of naive T cells. Unsorted PBMC input precluded a conclusive naive versus antigen-experienced comparison.

The TCR sequence derives from a man in his sixties in good health. The chain has TRBV6-2 or TRBV6-3 and TRBJ2-3; TRBD2 agrees at 11 bases. Sequencing was done on a sample of blood. The chain's CDR3 is CASSYKRLAGTSTDTQYF. The CDR3, as DNA: TGTGCCAGCAGTTACAAGCGACTAGCGGGGACTAGCACAGATACGCAGTATTTT.